This T cell receptor (beta chain) was recorded in a study of blood T cell repertoires in COVID-19. TCRdb keeps only in-frame clones here, not all; method: immunoSEQ multiplex PCR. The repertoire includes around 220,000 clones, 80% to 90% of them detected once, and roughly 2% sits in the top ten. Trimming took 7 bases from V and 9 from J; bases not matched to a gene: 11. The CDR3 is 15 residues long. Looked up from germline, CDR1 is MNHNY and CDR2 is SVGAGI (reference sequence). The chain couples TRBV6-6 to TRBJ2-2; 10 bases agree with TRBD2. The clonotype originates from a woman aged 50 to 60 with acute or convalescent COVID-19. Material: peripheral blood. The CDR3 DNA sequence: TGTGCCAGCATCGGGATGCTAGCGGGAGCCCGGGAGCTGTTTTTT. Protein product: CASIGMLAGARELFF.